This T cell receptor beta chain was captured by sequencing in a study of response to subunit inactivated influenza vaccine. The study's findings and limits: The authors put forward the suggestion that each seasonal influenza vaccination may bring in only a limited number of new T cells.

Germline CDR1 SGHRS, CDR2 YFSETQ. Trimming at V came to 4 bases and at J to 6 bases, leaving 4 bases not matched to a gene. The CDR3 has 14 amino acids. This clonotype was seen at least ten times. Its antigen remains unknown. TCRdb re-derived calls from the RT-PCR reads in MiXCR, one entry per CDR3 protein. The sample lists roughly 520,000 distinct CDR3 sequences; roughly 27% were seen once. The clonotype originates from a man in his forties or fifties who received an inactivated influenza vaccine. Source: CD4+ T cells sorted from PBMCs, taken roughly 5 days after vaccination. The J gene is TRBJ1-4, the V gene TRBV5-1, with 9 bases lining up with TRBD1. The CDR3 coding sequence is TGCGCCAGCAGCCCAGGGGACAGGGATGAAAAACTGTTTTTT. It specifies CASSPGDRDEKLFF.